This TCR beta chain was recovered during a study of blood T cell repertoires in COVID-19. Study in general: The United States, Italy and Spain supplied acute and convalescent COVID-19 samples.

This table comes from immunoSEQ multiplex PCR, and its TCRdb copy is limited to in-frame clones, with some not included. This sample has just under 45,000 clones, with about 90% found just once. The sequenced sample was peripheral blood. This sequence originates from a woman between 40 and 55 years old with acute or convalescent COVID-19.

This CDR3 reads CASSTSKTRRTQYF. CDR3 coding DNA: TGTGCCAGCAGCACCAGTAAGACCCGGAGGACCCAGTACTTC. The V gene is TRBV3-1 (or the pseudogene TRBV3-2), the J gene TRBJ2-5; D remains ambiguous. Germline values: CDR1 LGHDT, CDR2 YNNKEL (reference sequence). This CDR3 comprises 14 residues. V lost 5 bases and J 7 bases, leaving 17 bases between the germline ends.